The 27 T cell receptor beta chains in this list originate from one sample, sequenced in a study of blood T cell repertoires in COVID-19 (dated by TCRdb to 2018 to 2020). The library was produced with the immunoSEQ multiplex PCR assay. Imported from immuneACCESS, the table was reduced by TCRdb to in-frame sequences with V and J called. These copies leave out some clones; in studies compared against another copy, an unresolved V gene accounts for under half, and the cause of the remainder is not known. For this sample the table gives hundreds of thousands of clones, of which more than 85% were detected only once. Jointly, the top ten make up 4% to 4.5% of the sample. Source material: peripheral blood. These receptors were taken from a young woman with acute or convalescent COVID-19.

The rearrangement joins TRBV29-1 to TRBJ1-1, with D maybe TRBD1 (6 bases). Germline V gene lookup returns CDR1 SQVTM and CDR2 ANQGSEA. This CDR3 has 12 amino acids. Trimming removed 0 bases from V and 10 bases from J, with 12 bases in between. The CDR3 reads CSVEDPGGRAFF. As DNA, the CDR3 is TGCAGCGTTGAAGATCCGGGGGGGCGAGCTTTCTTT.

The rearrangement links TRBV6-1 to TRBJ1-6, with D unclear. Germline V gene sequence: CDR1 MNHNS, CDR2 SASEGT. This CDR3 spans 14 amino acids. The V end was cut by 3 bases, the J end by 2 bases, with 5 bases between. The DNA of the CDR3 is TGTGCCAGCAGTGAGGGCACCTATAATTCACCCCTCCACTTT. Amino acids: CASSEGTYNSPLHF.

V usage is TRBV7-3 and J usage is TRBJ2-1; tentative D call: TRBD1 (6 bases). The CDR3 extends over 15 amino acids. Germline loops: CDR1 SGHTA, CDR2 FQGTGA. Between the trimmed V and J ends, which lost 6 bases and 0 bases, there was a span of 12 bases. CDR3 DNA sequence: TGTGCCAGCAGTCTTGGACAGACCTCCTACAATGAGCAGTTCTTC. This encodes CASSLGQTSYNEQFF.

This chain connects TRBV6-5 to TRBJ2-7, with TRBD1 matching over 9 bases. V shed 4 bases, J shed 2 bases, and the junction held 3 bases outside the gene matches. The CDR3 runs to 14 residues. Germline loops: CDR1 MNHEY, CDR2 SVGAGI. The CDR3: CASSWDRATYEQYF. For the CDR3, the DNA is TGTGCCAGCAGTTGGGACAGGGCCACCTACGAGCAGTACTTC.

The CDR3 DNA reads TGTGCCAGTAGTATACGGCGGGAGATCCAAGAGACCCAGTACTTC. Its protein is CASSIRREIQETQYF. The gene calls are TRBV19 and TRBJ2-5, with 7 bases that match TRBD2. V was clipped by 2 bases and J by 1 base; unmatched bases: 4. The germline gives CDR1 LNHDA, CDR2 SQIVND (reference sequence). The CDR3 has 15 amino acids.

This sequence joins TRBV2 and TRBJ2-1, with D possibly TRBD2 on 7 matching bases. The CDR3 covers 18 residues. The V end was cut by 4 bases, the J end by 5 bases, with 24 bases between. Looked up from germline, CDR1 is SNHLY and CDR2 is FYNNEI. CDR3 in DNA: TGTGCCAGCAGTGCCCGGGGGGCGGGGCAGACTCTAGACAATGAGCAGTTCTTC. It yields the protein CASSARGAGQTLDNEQFF.

The chain links TRBV24-1 to TRBJ1-5; tentative D call: TRBD1 (6 bases). V lost 6 bases to trimming and J lost 5 bases, with 13 bases between them. The CDR3 consists of 14 residues. Germline V gene lookup returns CDR1 KGHDR and CDR2 SFDVKD. The CDR3 region is CATSPWGLDQPQHF. DNA of the CDR3: TGTGCCACCAGTCCCTGGGGGCTGGATCAGCCCCAGCATTTT.

V usage is TRBV11-2 and J usage is TRBJ2-3; TRBD2 matches 8 bases. This CDR3 is built from 15 residues. CDR1 and CDR2 (germline): SGHAT, FQNNGV. The V segment lost 5 bases and the J segment 3 bases; nucleotides outside the gene matches: 7. The CDR3 protein is CASSHPVAGTDTQYF. CDR3 sequence (DNA): TGTGCCAGCAGCCACCCGGTAGCGGGGACAGATACGCAGTATTTT. The full variable domain, completed using reference TRBV11-2 and TRBJ2-3, is EAGVAQSPRYKIIEKRQSVAFWCNPISGHATLYWYQQILGQGPKLLIQFQNNGVVDDSQLPKDRFSAERLKGVDSTLKIQPAKLEDSAVYLCASSHPVAGTDTQYFGPGTRLTVL.

CDR3 DNA: TGTGCCAGCAGCATAGGACAGGGGGCTGGCAATGAGCAGTTCTTC. Its protein is CASSIGQGAGNEQFF. J is TRBJ2-1 and V is TRBV5-5; 11 nucleotides line up with TRBD1. The CDR3 has 15 residues. V dropped 4 bases and J dropped 6; count of bases not matched to a gene: 6. The germline V gene encodes CDR1 SGHKS and CDR2 YYEKEE (reference sequence).

The rearrangement joins TRBV5-5 to TRBJ1-3; D gene unclear. V lost 1 base and J 3 bases, leaving 8 bases between the germline ends. Germline lookup yields CDR1 SGHKS and CDR2 YYEKEE (reference sequence). The CDR3 is 14 residues long. CDR3 in DNA: TGTGCCAGCAGCTTGAGGGCGGGTGGAAACACCATATATTTT. Amino acid sequence: CASSLRAGGNTIYF.

The chain is built from TRBV5-6 and TRBJ2-2; D is uncertain. CDR1 SGHDT and CDR2 YYEEEE come from the germline V gene. Trimming removed 2 bases at V and 1 base at J, with 6 bases between. The CDR3 runs to 14 residues. The DNA of the CDR3 is TGTGCCAGCAGCTTCGCACAGAACACCGGGGAGCTGTTTTTT. Translation gives CASSFAQNTGELFF.

The chain is built from TRBV30 and TRBJ1-4, with D perhaps TRBD1 (5 bases). The CDR3 length is 12 residues. The germline V gene has CDR1 GTSNPN and CDR2 SVGIG (reference sequence). Trimming pared 8 bases from V and 8 bases from J, leaving 15 bases between. The CDR3 is CAGAKTGEKLFF. The CDR3 bases are TGTGCCGGGGCTAAAACAGGCGAAAAACTGTTTTTT.

V is TRBV19 and J is TRBJ1-3, with D perhaps TRBD1 (5 bases). The V gene's germline CDR1 is LNHDA and CDR2 SQIVND (reference sequence). This CDR3 comprises 15 residues. V was clipped by 5 bases and J by 0 bases, with 11 bases between them. The DNA of the CDR3 is TGTGCCAGTAGTCGGGGGTTCCTCTCTGGAAACACCATATATTTT. Translating it yields CASSRGFLSGNTIYF.

The chain uses TRBV10-2 and TRBJ2-7; D is perhaps TRBD2 (6 bases). Trimming pared 3 bases from V and 1 base from J, leaving 13 bases between. Germline V gives CDR1 WSHSY, CDR2 SAAADI. The CDR3 sequence is 15 residues long. CDR3 region: CASSDWGVPSYEQYF. Here the CDR3 DNA reads TGCGCCAGCAGTGATTGGGGGGTCCCATCCTACGAGCAGTACTTC.

The chain employs TRBV5-6 and TRBJ2-1; D may be TRBD2 (6 bases). Germline assignment: CDR1 SGHDT and CDR2 YYEEEE. The CDR3 sequence is 17 residues long. V was shortened by 3 bases and J by 4 bases, with 20 bases between the two germline ends. The DNA of the CDR3 is TGTGCCAGCAGCTACCCACCGGGACGTGGGAGGTACAATGAGCAGTTCTTC. It translates to CASSYPPGRGRYNEQFF.

The genes are TRBV5-4 and TRBJ2-4, with D possibly TRBD2 on 6 matching bases. V lost 0 bases, J lost 1 base, and 11 bases lay in between. CDR3 length: 16 amino acids. The germline V gene encodes CDR1 SGHNT and CDR2 YYREEE (reference sequence). CDR3 sequence: CASSLESGLAKNIQYF. CDR3 coding DNA: TGTGCCAGCAGCTTGGAGTCGGGACTGGCCAAAAACATTCAGTACTTC.

This sequence joins TRBV7-9 and TRBJ1-1, with D possibly being TRBD1 (6 bases). The V and J ends lost 1 base and 7 bases respectively, with 7 bases between them. Per the germline V gene, CDR1 is SEHNR and CDR2 is FQNEAQ (reference sequence). CDR3 length: 12 amino acids. The CDR3 reads CASSLGTDEAFF. CDR3 sequence (DNA): TGTGCCAGCAGCTTAGGGACAGATGAAGCTTTCTTT.

This chain uses TRBV14 with TRBJ1-6; D gene ambiguous. The germline V gene has CDR1 SGHDN and CDR2 FVKESK. The CDR3 loop spans 16 amino acids. V was shortened by 0 bases and J by 3 bases, with 9 bases between the two germline ends. CDR3 sequence (DNA): TGTGCCAGCAGCCAAGAGTCACTGAGCTATAATTCACCCCTCCACTTT. Protein product: CASSQESLSYNSPLHF.

In its sample, this clone was seen many times. The V call is TRBV5-8, the J call TRBJ1-1; no reliable D call. Trimming cost V 7 bases and J 6 bases, with 19 bases left between them. The CDR3 covers 14 residues. Germline V gives CDR1 SGHTS, CDR2 YDEGEE. The CDR3 sequence is CASLVPQEISEAFF. The CDR3 DNA follows: TGTGCCAGCCTAGTCCCCCAAGAAATCTCTGAAGCTTTCTTT.

This clone has just a few counts. The chain joins TRBV25-1 to TRBJ2-2; D is unresolved. This CDR3 contains 13 residues. Germline-derived CDR1 and CDR2 are MGHDK and SYGVNS. Trimming shortened V by 2 bases and J by 1 base, and 2 bases separated the two germline ends. The CDR3 loop reads CASSELNTGELFF. CDR3 bases: TGTGCCAGCAGTGAACTGAACACCGGGGAGCTGTTTTTT.

This sequence joins TRBV5-4 and TRBJ2-5; 11 nucleotides match TRBD1. The CDR3 totals 16 residues. The germline V gene encodes CDR1 SGHNT and CDR2 YYREEE (reference sequence). Trimming removed 0 bases from V and 5 bases from J; junction bases left unmatched: 6. The CDR3: CASSLGDRGVRETQYF. DNA for the CDR3: TGTGCCAGCAGCTTGGGGGACAGGGGGGTCAGGGAGACCCAGTACTTC.

V and J are TRBV7-2 and TRBJ2-7; tentative D call: TRBD1 (5 bases). CDR3 length: 14 residues. The V gene lost 3 bases and the J gene lost 0 bases, with 9 bases spanning the gap. In germline, CDR1 is SGHTA, CDR2 FQGNSA. This CDR3 is CASSFQGGSYEQYF. The CDR3 DNA reads TGTGCCAGCAGCTTCCAGGGTGGCTCCTACGAGCAGTACTTC.

V and J are TRBV27 and TRBJ1-5; 8 bases agree with TRBD1. Germline V gives CDR1 MNHEY, CDR2 SMNVEV (reference sequence). The CDR3 has 16 residues. The trim removed 6 bases at V and 7 bases at J, leaving 14 bases unmatched. CDR3 in amino acids: CASRPRITGGAQPQHF. The CDR3 DNA reads TGTGCCAGCAGACCCAGAATTACAGGGGGAGCGCAGCCCCAGCATTTT.

V and J are TRBV6-5 and TRBJ1-1; a possible D gene is TRBD1 (6 bases). V was clipped by 10 bases and J by 10 bases, with 16 bases between them. The CDR3 extends over 11 amino acids. Per germline, CDR1 MNHEY and CDR2 SVGAGI. This CDR3 is CATHLGGAAFF. The CDR3 nucleotides read TGTGCCACCCACCTAGGGGGGGCAGCTTTCTTT.

This chain links TRBV10-3 with TRBJ1-4, with D possibly TRBD1 on 6 matching bases. V lost 0 bases to trimming and J lost 5 bases, with 16 bases between them. Germline V gene data show CDR1 as ENHRY and CDR2 as SYGVKD. The CDR3 covers 17 residues. CDR3 residues: CAISESQGKQVNEKLFF. CDR3 sequence (DNA): TGTGCCATCAGTGAGTCGCAGGGGAAACAGGTAAATGAAAAACTGTTTTTT.

This sequence joins TRBV6-5 and TRBJ1-3; D perhaps matches TRBD1 (5 bases). The germline gives CDR1 MNHEY, CDR2 SVGAGI. The CDR3 is made up of 15 amino acids. V lost 2 bases, J lost 2 bases, and 10 bases lay in between. The CDR3 is CASSYKGNTGNTIYF. The CDR3 DNA is TGTGCCAGCAGTTACAAGGGGAACACTGGAAACACCATATATTTT.

The chain recombines TRBV2 with TRBJ2-1, with a weak D call TRBD1 (5 bases). Trimming left V 6 bases short and J 0 bases short, with 12 bases between. The germline gives CDR1 SNHLY, CDR2 FYNNEI. The CDR3 sequence is 15 residues long. The CDR3 bases are TGTGCCAGCAGCCCCAGACAGTACTCCTACAATGAGCAGTTCTTC. It yields the protein CASSPRQYSYNEQFF.